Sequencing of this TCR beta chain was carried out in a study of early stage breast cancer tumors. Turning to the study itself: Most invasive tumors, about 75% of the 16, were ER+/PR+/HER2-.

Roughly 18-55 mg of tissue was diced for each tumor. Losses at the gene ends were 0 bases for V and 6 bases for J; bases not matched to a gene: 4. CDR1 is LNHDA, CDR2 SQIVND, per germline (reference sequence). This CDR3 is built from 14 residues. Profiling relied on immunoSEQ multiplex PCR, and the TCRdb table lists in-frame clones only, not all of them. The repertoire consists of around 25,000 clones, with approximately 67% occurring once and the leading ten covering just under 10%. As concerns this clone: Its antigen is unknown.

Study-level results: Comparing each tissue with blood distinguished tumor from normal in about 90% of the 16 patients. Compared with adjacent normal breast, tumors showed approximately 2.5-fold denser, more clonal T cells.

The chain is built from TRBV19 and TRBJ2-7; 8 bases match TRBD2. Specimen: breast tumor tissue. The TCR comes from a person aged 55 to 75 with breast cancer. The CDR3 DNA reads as TGTGCCAGTAGTATAGAGGCAGGGACTAGCGAGCAGTACTTC. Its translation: CASSIEAGTSEQYF.